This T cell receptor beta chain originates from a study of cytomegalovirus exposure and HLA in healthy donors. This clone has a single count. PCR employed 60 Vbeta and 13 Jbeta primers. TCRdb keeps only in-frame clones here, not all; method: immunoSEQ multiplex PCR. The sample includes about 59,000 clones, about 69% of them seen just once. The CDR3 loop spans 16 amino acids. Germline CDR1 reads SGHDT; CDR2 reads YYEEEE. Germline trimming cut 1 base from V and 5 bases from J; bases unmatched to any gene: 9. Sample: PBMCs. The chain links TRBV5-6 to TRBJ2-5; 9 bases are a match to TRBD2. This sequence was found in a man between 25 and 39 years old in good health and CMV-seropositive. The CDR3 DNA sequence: TGTGCCAGCAGCTTGTCCGGGCTAGCGGGGACGGAGACCCAGTACTTC. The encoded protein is CASSLSGLAGTETQYF.